The 32 T cell receptor beta chains given below trace back to one sample, sequenced in a study of blood T cells in healthy people across ages. Then a second PCR, running roughly 7 to 11 cycles, was carried out with a sample-barcoded 5' primer and a J-beta primer mix. TCRdb analysed the 5' RACE reads with MiXCR anew, one entry per CDR3 protein. The sample lists about 720,000 distinct CDR3 sequences, about 24% occurring once. The sample comprised blood. The receptors were gathered from a man aged 65-85 years in good health.

In its sample, this clonotype was seen a few times. J is TRBJ2-2 and V is TRBV6-5; D perhaps matches TRBD1 (6 bases). Between the trimmed V and J ends, which lost 6 bases and 5 bases, there was a span of 13 bases. From germline, CDR1 is MNHEY and CDR2 SVGAGI. The CDR3 totals 14 residues. The CDR3 sequence is CASRVTGSTGELFF. CDR3 DNA sequence: TGTGCCAGCAGGGTAACAGGGTCTACCGGGGAGCTGTTTTTT.

The rearrangement links TRBV20-1 to TRBJ1-5, with D perhaps TRBD1 (5 bases). Germline CDR1 reads DFQATT; CDR2 reads SNEGSKA (reference sequence). The CDR3 runs to 14 residues. Trimming left V 1 base short and J 5 bases short, with 12 bases between. In nucleotides, the CDR3 is TGCAGTGCTAGAGTTGCACAGGTCTATCAGCCCCAGCATTTT. This codes for CSARVAQVYQPQHF.

For this clonotype: Germline is not matched at one junction end, which may reflect a read error. The chain uses TRBV7-9 and TRBJ1-1, with D perhaps TRBD1 (5 bases). The CDR3 has 15 amino acids. Germline loops: CDR1 SEHNR, CDR2 FQNEAQ (reference sequence). The CDR3 reads CASSLDQGVKTEAFF. DNA for the CDR3: TGTGCCAGCAGCTTAGATCAAGGGGTGAAAACTGAAGCTTTCTTT.

In its sample, this clonotype was seen once. The V call is TRBV5-1, the J call TRBJ1-6, with D maybe TRBD1 (5 bases). V lost 7 bases to trimming and J lost 6 bases, with 17 bases between them. Germline V CDR1 and CDR2: SGHRS, YFSETQ. The length of the CDR3 is 15 residues. The CDR3: CASSLDQGRNSPLHF. The DNA for the CDR3 is TGCGCCAGCTCCCTGGATCAGGGTCGTAATTCACCCCTCCACTTT.

J is TRBJ2-3 and V is TRBV20-1, with 10 bases aligning to TRBD2. V lost 3 bases to trimming and J lost 3 bases; unmatched junction nucleotides: 12. The CDR3 contains 17 residues. The germline V gene encodes CDR1 DFQATT and CDR2 SNEGSKA (reference sequence). CDR3: CSASFGTSATRTDTQYF. The DNA for the CDR3 is TGCAGTGCTAGCTTCGGGACTAGCGCAACTAGGACAGATACGCAGTATTTT.

The chain has TRBV12-3 or TRBV12-4 and TRBJ2-1; 11 bases are a match to TRBD2. V lost 0 bases and J lost 4; bases outside the gene matches: 8. This CDR3 region has 18 residues. CDR3 region: CASSLARASGGIYNEQFF. DNA for the CDR3: TGTGCCAGCAGTTTAGCGCGGGCTAGCGGGGGGATATACAATGAGCAGTTCTTC.

This clonotype was counted only a few times. This chain connects TRBV7-8 to TRBJ2-1; D gene uncertain. Gene TRBJ2-7 matches the end of the DNA better, so the J call may be wrong. The CDR3 is 14 amino acids. Germline V gene data show CDR1 as SGHVS and CDR2 as FQNEAQ. CDR3 sequence: CASSLGSGTQQQYF. The DNA of the CDR3 is TGTGCCAGCAGCTTAGGCTCGGGCACCCAACAGCAGTACTTC.

This clonotype was observed a handful of times. The CDR3: CASSVTGYEQYV. CDR3 nucleotide sequence: TGTGCCAGCAGTGTCACGGGTTACGAGCAGTACGTC. The chain recombines TRBV2 with TRBJ2-1, with D hard to call. The J call is in doubt because the DNA end fits TRBJ2-7 better. This CDR3 contains 12 residues. Germline assignment: CDR1 SNHLY and CDR2 FYNNEI.

This clonotype was observed a few times. The rearrangement joins TRBV4-1 to TRBJ2-5; D perhaps matches TRBD2 (6 bases). Near its end, the DNA agrees better with TRBJ2-1, so the J call may be wrong. This CDR3 has 17 residues. Per germline, CDR1 MGHRA and CDR2 YSYEKL. This chain's CDR3 is CASSQGPLRTSIDEQFF. DNA for the CDR3: TGCGCCAGCAGCCAAGGACCATTACGAACTAGCATCGATGAGCAGTTCTTC.

The chain recombines TRBV7-9 with TRBJ1-1, with D tentatively TRBD1 (5 bases). Trimming removed 0 bases at V and 1 base at J, with 21 bases between. The CDR3 has 19 residues. Germline loops: CDR1 SEHNR, CDR2 FQNEAQ (reference sequence). The CDR3: CASSLAMGGGFSKNTEAFF. The CDR3 DNA sequence: TGTGCCAGCAGCTTAGCGATGGGGGGTGGGTTCAGTAAGAACACTGAAGCTTTCTTT.

This chain connects TRBV14 to TRBJ1-4; no firm D call. The CDR3 has 15 amino acids. Germline CDR1 and CDR2: SGHDN and FVKESK. Trimming cost V 3 bases and J 0 bases, with 8 bases left between them. The CDR3 region has the DNA TGTGCCAGCAGCCACACCGATACAACTAATGAAAAACTGTTTTTT. It yields the protein CASSHTDTTNEKLFF.

Points on this clonotype: A much more abundant neighbour one base away suggests this may be a read error. The chain couples TRBV18 to TRBJ1-1; TRBD1 aligns across 7 bases. The CDR3 sequence is 15 residues long. The trim removed 3 bases at V and 4 bases at J, leaving 8 bases unmatched. Germline V gene lookup returns CDR1 KGHSH and CDR2 LQKENI. CDR3 sequence reads: CASSPIATGTTEAFF. CDR3 sequence (DNA): TGTGCCAGCTCACCCATCGCGACAGGGACCACTGAAGCTTTCTTT.

This clonotype was seen a handful of times. V is TRBV10-3 and J is TRBJ2-5, with D perhaps matching TRBD1 (5 bases). This CDR3 comprises 15 residues. V shed 4 bases and J shed 3 bases, with 15 bases lying between them. Germline V CDR1 and CDR2: ENHRY, SYGVKD. The CDR3, as DNA: TGTGCCATCAGTGCAGGATGGCAGGGTAAAGAGACCCAGTACTTC. This sequence encodes CAISAGWQGKETQYF.

The V call is TRBV12-3 or TRBV12-4, the J call TRBJ2-1; D tentatively fits TRBD1 or TRBD2 (6 bases each). V was shortened by 2 bases and J by 5 bases, with 13 bases between the two germline ends. The CDR3 totals 15 residues. The CDR3 loop is CASSLRGATHNEQFF. In DNA form, the CDR3 reads TGTGCCAGCAGTTTAAGGGGGGCAACTCACAATGAGCAGTTCTTC.

This clonotype was observed a handful of times. The CDR3 protein is CASSQQGLAKNIQYF. CDR3 DNA sequence: TGTGCCAGCAGCCAGCAGGGATTAGCCAAAAACATTCAGTACTTC. The V call is TRBV7-8, the J call TRBJ2-4, with D perhaps matching TRBD1 (5 bases). CDR3 length equals 15 residues. Germline-derived CDR1 and CDR2 are SGHVS and FQNEAQ. The V gene lost 5 bases and the J gene lost 0 bases, with 11 bases spanning the gap.

Worth noting for this clonotype: Because it lacks the conserved phenylalanine or tryptophan at the end, this CDR3 is likely a read error. It is unclear where the CDR3 begins or ends on the DNA, so no DNA is shown, and the CDR3 is as TCRdb lists it. This rearrangement joins TRBV12-3 or TRBV12-4 to TRBJ2-4; TRBD2 is the table's D call, not checked against the DNA. With termini counted, the CDR3 has 8 amino acids. CDR3 sequence reads: CASSPGLV.

CDR3 in amino acids: CASSGEASYEQYF. DNA for the CDR3: TGTGCCAGCTCAGGAGAGGCCTCCTACGAGCAGTACTTC. The chain recombines TRBV18 with TRBJ2-7; D is uncertain. V lost 5 bases, J lost 0 bases, and 8 bases lay in between. In germline, CDR1 is KGHSH, CDR2 LQKENI. The CDR3 has 13 residues.

This chain links TRBV5-5 with TRBJ2-5; TRBD1 agrees at 10 bases. With V trimmed by 4 bases and J by 4 bases, 10 bases remained unmatched. The CDR3 is 16 amino acids. Germline CDR1 is SGHKS and CDR2 is YYEKEE (reference sequence). The CDR3 protein is CASSAPGQGVTETQYF. The CDR3 DNA reads as TGTGCCAGCAGCGCTCCTGGACAGGGGGTAACAGAGACCCAGTACTTC.

The chain uses TRBV3-1 and TRBJ2-4, with D possibly called TRBD1 or TRBD2 (5 bases each). The germline V gene has CDR1 LGHDT and CDR2 YNNKEL (reference sequence). This CDR3 is 15 amino acids long. The V gene lost 4 bases and the J gene lost 0 bases, with 10 bases spanning the gap. The chain's CDR3 is CASSPAGTAKNIQYF. For the CDR3, the DNA is TGTGCCAGCAGCCCTGCCGGGACAGCCAAAAACATTCAGTACTTC.

The V gene is TRBV6-1, the J gene TRBJ2-2; D not certain. Germline assignment: CDR1 MNHNS and CDR2 SASEGT. Trimming took 5 bases from V and 4 from J, leaving 14 bases between them. The CDR3 length is 15 residues. CDR3 DNA: TGTGCCAGCAGTCGCAACAGTGGCGCCACCGGGGAGCTGTTTTTT. Encoded protein: CASSRNSGATGELFF.

This clonotype has a count of ten or more. The gene calls are TRBV5-1 and TRBJ2-7; tentatively, D is TRBD2 (6 bases). This CDR3 is 14 amino acids long. The V and J ends lost 0 bases and 6 bases respectively, with 13 bases between them. Germline V gene sequence: CDR1 SGHRS, CDR2 YFSETQ. The chain's CDR3 is CASSLGQGGREQYF. As DNA, the CDR3 is TGCGCCAGCAGCTTGGGCCAGGGAGGTCGCGAGCAGTACTTC.

This clonotype was seen a few times. V and J are TRBV6-6 and TRBJ1-4; D ambiguous. This CDR3 comprises 15 residues. Germline lookup yields CDR1 MNHNY and CDR2 SVGAGI (reference sequence). V lost 2 bases, J lost 3 bases, and 10 bases lay in between. CDR3 nucleotide sequence: TGTGCCAGCAGTTACGAGGGAGGGCCTAATGAAAAACTGTTTTTT. This encodes CASSYEGGPNEKLFF.

The CDR3 bases are TGTGCCAGCAGCTTTGGGACAGGGAGGGGGAATGAGCAGTTCTTC. This codes for CASSFGTGRGNEQFF. The chain links TRBV11-2 to TRBJ2-1; 9 bases are a match to TRBD1. V gave up 3 bases and J gave up 7 bases; unmatched junction bases: 7. The CDR3 has 15 amino acids. Germline CDR1 reads SGHAT; CDR2 reads FQNNGV. Supplemented by reference TRBV11-2 and TRBJ2-1, the full variable domain reads EAGVAQSPRYKIIEKRQSVAFWCNPISGHATLYWYQQILGQGPKLLIQFQNNGVVDDSQLPKDRFSAERLKGVDSTLKIQPAKLEDSAVYLCASSFGTGRGNEQFFGPGTRLTVL.

The V call is TRBV6-5, the J call TRBJ2-5; D is perhaps TRBD2 (5 bases). TRBJ2-1 explains the end of the DNA better; the J call may be wrong. Germline assignment: CDR1 MNHEY and CDR2 SVGAGI. The CDR3 consists of 14 residues. The CDR3 DNA reads TGTGCCAGCAGGACCGGCGGGTCCTACAATGAGCAGTTCTTC. Its protein is CASRTGGSYNEQFF.

Concerning this clonotype itself: The junction shows a germline mismatch at one end, possibly a read error. This sequence joins TRBV11-3 and TRBJ1-4; 9 nucleotides line up with TRBD1. CDR1 is SGHNT, CDR2 YENEEA, per germline. CDR3 length: 15 amino acids. The CDR3: CAGSDGTGSEEKLFF. The CDR3 DNA is TGTGCCGGCAGCGACGGGACAGGGTCCGAGGAAAAACTGTTTTTT.

The sample holds a few counts of this clonotype. The rearrangement uses TRBV7-9 and TRBJ2-7; TRBD1 matches 8 bases. V dropped 5 bases and J dropped 3; count of bases not matched to a gene: 9. The CDR3 consists of 15 residues. CDR1 is SEHNR and CDR2 is FQNEAQ in the germline V gene (reference sequence). CDR3 nucleotide sequence: TGTGCCAGCAGCCCCCGGACAGGGAGAAACTACGAGCAGTACTTC. It encodes CASSPRTGRNYEQYF.

This clonotype was observed a handful of times. This chain links TRBV7-8 with TRBJ2-7; D might be TRBD1 (5 bases). In germline, CDR1 is SGHVS, CDR2 FQNEAQ. V shed 1 base and J shed 7 bases, with 20 bases lying between them. The CDR3 runs to 16 residues. Here the CDR3 reads CASSLESRTVAGEQYF. For the CDR3, the DNA is TGTGCCAGCAGCTTAGAAAGTCGGACCGTGGCAGGGGAGCAGTACTTC.

V usage is TRBV6-7 and J usage is TRBJ2-7, with TRBD1 matching 11 bases. TRBV6-7 is sorted into the ORF group, with uncertain function. This CDR3 is 14 amino acids long. V lost 10 bases and J lost 7; bases outside the gene matches: 12. CDR3 in DNA: TGTGCCACCCCAGCGGGACAGGGGGGCCAGGAGCAGTACTTC. Translating it yields CATPAGQGGQEQYF.

This sequence joins TRBV5-1 and TRBJ2-6; D gene unclear. Deletions cut 7 bases from V and 0 bases from J, with 8 bases between. Germline CDR1 and CDR2: SGHRS and YFSETQ. The CDR3 contains 14 residues. The CDR3 DNA is TGCGCCAGCCGAATGTACTCTGGGGCCAACGTCCTGACTTTC. Translation gives CASRMYSGANVLTF. The entire variable domain, with the rest obtained from reference TRBV5-1 and TRBJ2-6, is as follows: KAGVTQTPRYLIKTRGQQVTLSCSPISGHRSVSWYQQTPGQGLQFLFEYFSETQRNKGNFPGRFSGRQFSNSRSEMNVSTLELGDSALYLCASRMYSGANVLTFGAGSRLTVL.

This clonotype has just a few counts. V is TRBV7-2 and J is TRBJ1-5; TRBD1 agrees at 8 bases. CDR1 and CDR2 (germline): SGHTA, FQGNSA. CDR3 length: 16 residues. V gave up 3 bases and J gave up 0 bases; unmatched junction bases: 4. CDR3 in amino acids: CASSFTGGSSNQPQHF. Here the CDR3 DNA reads TGTGCCAGCAGCTTTACAGGGGGGAGTAGCAATCAGCCCCAGCATTTT.

As regards this clonotype: The conserved phenylalanine or tryptophan normally closing the CDR3 is absent here, so this likely arose from a read error. This chain joins TRBV5-1 and TRBJ2-7, with unresolved D. V lost 6 bases and J lost 0, with 10 bases in between. In germline, CDR1 is SGHRS, CDR2 YFSETQ. The CDR3 contains 13 residues. Here the CDR3 reads CASNGGSSYEQYS. CDR3 sequence (DNA): TGCGCCAGCAACGGCGGCTCCTCCTACGAGCAGTACTCC.

This clonotype was seen only a few times. The chain combines TRBV20-1 with TRBJ1-1, with unresolved D. Germline CDR1 reads DFQATT; CDR2 reads SNEGSKA (reference sequence). V was shortened by 0 bases and J by 0 bases, with 11 bases between the two germline ends. The CDR3 spans 15 residues. CDR3 bases: TGCAGTGCTAGAGATTGGGCTAGGGTGAACACTGAAGCTTTCTTT. This sequence encodes CSARDWARVNTEAFF.